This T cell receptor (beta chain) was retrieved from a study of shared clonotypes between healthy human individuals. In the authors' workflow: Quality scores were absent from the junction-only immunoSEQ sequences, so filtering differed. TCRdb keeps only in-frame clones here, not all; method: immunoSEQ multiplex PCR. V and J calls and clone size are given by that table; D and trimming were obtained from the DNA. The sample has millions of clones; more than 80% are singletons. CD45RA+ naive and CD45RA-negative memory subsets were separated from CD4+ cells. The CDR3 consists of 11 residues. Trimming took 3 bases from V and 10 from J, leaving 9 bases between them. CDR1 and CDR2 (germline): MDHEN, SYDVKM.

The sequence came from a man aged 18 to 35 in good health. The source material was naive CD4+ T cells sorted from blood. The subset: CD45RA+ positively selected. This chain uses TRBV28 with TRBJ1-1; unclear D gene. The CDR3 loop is CASSFARGAFF. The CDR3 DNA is TGTGCCAGCAGTTTTGCCCGAGGAGCTTTCTTT. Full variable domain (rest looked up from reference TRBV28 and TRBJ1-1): DVKVTQSSRYLVKRTGEKVFLECVQDMDHENMFWYRQDPGLGLRLIYFSYDVKMKEKGDIPEGYSVSREKKERFSLILESASTNQTSMYLCASSFARGAFFGQGTRLTVV.